Described below is a single TCR beta chain sequence and its context. This clonotype was detected a few times. Its antigen specificity is not known. No much larger clone exists at a distance of one base, and base qualities are not known. V is pruned by 2 bases and J by 3 bases, leaving 5 bases of the junction without a gene match. The CDR3 numbers 17 residues from cysteine through phenylalanine. Only the CDR3 portion is preserved as DNA: 51 bases, with reading frame beginning at the first base. CDR1 SGHVS and CDR2 FNYEAQ were looked up in the germline V gene. These data come from a study of CD8 T cells in ankylosing spondylitis (TCRdb year 2017). About the study as a whole: To find TCR variants linked to disease, the study profiled T cell receptor beta repertoires in ankylosing spondylitis patients and healthy donors. The full study cohort comprised around 25 ankylosing spondylitis patients and around 100 healthy donors. Peripheral blood was sampled, and synovial fluid was also collected from ankylosing spondylitis patients. Results and caveats for the whole study, not just this receptor: Some motif variants had previously been reported in the synovial fluid and blood of reactive arthritis patients, which suggests shared mechanisms of disease initiation. A TCR beta motif of about 8 highly homologous amino acid variants appeared characteristic of blood from ankylosing spondylitis patients. The disease-linked clones were reported to be significantly enriched in matched synovial fluid samples from ankylosing spondylitis patients. The disease-linked clones had a CD8+ phenotype and were found at relatively low frequencies in peripheral blood.

Reads for this sample came from an Illumina MiSeq. Quantitative 5'-RACE with molecular barcodes was the method used to prepare the TCR beta libraries. The study's processing was this. A new computational method based on a probabilistic model of VDJ rearrangement was used to identify disease-linked TCR variants. Clones were called with MiXCR by TCRdb after fastp trimmed the public reads at Q25, and only in-frame beta chains were retained. Duplicate CDR3 protein sequences are folded into a single record with the most common DNA and genes. It is TCRdb's table, rather than the study itself, that gives the V and J calls and clone size. Here the sample has 30,000 to 45,000 distinct CDR3 sequences; more than 15% occur a single time. The ten top clones hold approximately 50% of the sample.

The receptor's source is a male donor with ankylosing spondylitis or in good health (not recorded which). Sequenced sample: blood. Recombination joined TRBV7-6 with TRBJ2-1, with 12 bases aligning to TRBD2. The CDR3 sequence is CASSLRASGGDYNEQFF. The nucleotide sequence is TGTGCCAGCAGCTTAAGGGCTAGCGGGGGGGACTACAATGAGCAGTTCTTC.